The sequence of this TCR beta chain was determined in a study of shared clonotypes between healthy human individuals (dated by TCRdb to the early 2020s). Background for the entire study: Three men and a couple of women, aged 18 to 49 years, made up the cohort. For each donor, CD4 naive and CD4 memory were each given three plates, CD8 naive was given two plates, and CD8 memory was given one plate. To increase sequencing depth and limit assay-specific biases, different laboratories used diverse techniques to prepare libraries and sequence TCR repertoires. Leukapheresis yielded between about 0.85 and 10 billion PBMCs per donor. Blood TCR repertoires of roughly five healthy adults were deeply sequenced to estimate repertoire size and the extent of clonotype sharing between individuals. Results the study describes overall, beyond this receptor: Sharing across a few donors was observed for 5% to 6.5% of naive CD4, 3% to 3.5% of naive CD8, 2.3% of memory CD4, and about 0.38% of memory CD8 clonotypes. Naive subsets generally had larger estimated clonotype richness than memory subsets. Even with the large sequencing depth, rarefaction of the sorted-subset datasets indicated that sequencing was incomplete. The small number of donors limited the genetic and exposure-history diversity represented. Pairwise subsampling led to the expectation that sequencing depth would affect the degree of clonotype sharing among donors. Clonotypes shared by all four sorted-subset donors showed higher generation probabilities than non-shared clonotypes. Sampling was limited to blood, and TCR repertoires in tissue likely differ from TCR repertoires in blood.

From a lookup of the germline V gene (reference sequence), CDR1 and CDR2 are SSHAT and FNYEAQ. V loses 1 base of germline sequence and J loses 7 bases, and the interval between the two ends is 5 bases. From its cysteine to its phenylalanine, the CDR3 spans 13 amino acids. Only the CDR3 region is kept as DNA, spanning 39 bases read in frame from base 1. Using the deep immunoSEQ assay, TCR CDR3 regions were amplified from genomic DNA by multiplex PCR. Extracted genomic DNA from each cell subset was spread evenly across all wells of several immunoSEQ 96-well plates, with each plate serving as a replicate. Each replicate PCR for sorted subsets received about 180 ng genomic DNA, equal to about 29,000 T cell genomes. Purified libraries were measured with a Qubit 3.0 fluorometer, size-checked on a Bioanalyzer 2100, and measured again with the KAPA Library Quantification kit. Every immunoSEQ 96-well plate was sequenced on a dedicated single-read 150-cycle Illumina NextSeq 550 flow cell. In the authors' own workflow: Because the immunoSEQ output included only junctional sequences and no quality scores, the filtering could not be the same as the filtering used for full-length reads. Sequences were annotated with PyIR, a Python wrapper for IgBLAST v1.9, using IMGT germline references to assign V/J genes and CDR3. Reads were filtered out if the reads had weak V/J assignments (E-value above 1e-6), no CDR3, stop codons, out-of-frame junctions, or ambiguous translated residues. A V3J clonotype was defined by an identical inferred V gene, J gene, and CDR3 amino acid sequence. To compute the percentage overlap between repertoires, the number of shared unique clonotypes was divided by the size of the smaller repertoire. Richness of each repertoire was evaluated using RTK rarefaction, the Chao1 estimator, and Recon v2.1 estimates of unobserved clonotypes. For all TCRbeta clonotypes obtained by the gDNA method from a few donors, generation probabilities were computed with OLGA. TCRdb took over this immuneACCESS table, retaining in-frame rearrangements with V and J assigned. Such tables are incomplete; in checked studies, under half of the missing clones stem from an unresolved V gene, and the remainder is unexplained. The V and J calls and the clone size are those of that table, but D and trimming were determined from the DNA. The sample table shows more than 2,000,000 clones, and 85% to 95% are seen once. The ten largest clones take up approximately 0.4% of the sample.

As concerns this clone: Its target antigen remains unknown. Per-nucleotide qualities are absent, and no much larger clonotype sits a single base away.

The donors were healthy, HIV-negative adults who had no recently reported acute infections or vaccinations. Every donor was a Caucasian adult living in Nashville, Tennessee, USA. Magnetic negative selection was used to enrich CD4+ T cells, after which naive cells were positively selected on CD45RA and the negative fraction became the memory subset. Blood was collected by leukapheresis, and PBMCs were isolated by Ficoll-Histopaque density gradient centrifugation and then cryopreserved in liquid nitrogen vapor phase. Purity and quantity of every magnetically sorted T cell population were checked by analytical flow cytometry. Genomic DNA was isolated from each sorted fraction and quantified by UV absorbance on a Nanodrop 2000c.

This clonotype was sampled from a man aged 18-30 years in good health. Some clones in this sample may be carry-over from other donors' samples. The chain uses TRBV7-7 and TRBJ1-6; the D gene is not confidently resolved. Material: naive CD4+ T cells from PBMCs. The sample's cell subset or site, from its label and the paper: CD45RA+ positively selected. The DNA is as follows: TGTGCCAGCAGCTTAGAGCGAAATTCACCCCTCCACTTT. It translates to CASSLERNSPLHF.